The clone carrying this T cell receptor (beta chain) was counted between two and nine times. The target antigen is unknown. V was trimmed by 4 bases and J by 0 bases, leaving 9 bases between them. Germline CDR1 is MDHEN and CDR2 is SYDVKM. The length of the CDR3 is 14 residues. The data were produced by immunoSEQ multiplex PCR, yet TCRdb's version contains in-frame clones alone and is incomplete. The sample gives more than 7,000 clones, 60% to 75% of which show up once; 35% to 55% is in the top ten. The data belong to a study of CD8 T cell repertoires and HIV-1 epitope variants. For the study at large: Twenty-five autologous and known Gag and Nef epitope variant peptides each stimulated T cells separately.

The study's findings and limits: No clonotypes responded to the TAALDMSHF plasma variant; about five recognized KF9, one HW9.

This clonotype originated in a male donor with HIV. Sequenced sample: cultured CD8+ T cells derived from PBMCs. The V call is TRBV28, the J call TRBJ1-1, with D maybe TRBD1 (6 bases). The CDR3 here is CASSSGQLNTEAFF. Here the CDR3 DNA reads TGTGCCAGCAGTTCCGGACAGCTGAACACTGAAGCTTTCTTT.